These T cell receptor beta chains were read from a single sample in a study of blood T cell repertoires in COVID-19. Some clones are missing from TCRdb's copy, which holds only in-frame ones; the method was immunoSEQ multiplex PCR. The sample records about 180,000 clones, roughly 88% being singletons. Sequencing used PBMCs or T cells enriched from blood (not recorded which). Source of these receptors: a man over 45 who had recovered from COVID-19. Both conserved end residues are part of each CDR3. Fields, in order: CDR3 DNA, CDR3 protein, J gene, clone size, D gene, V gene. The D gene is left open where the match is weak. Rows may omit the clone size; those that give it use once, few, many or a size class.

DNA: TGTGCCAGCAGCTTAGCGGGGGGGAACACCGGGGAGCTGTTTTTT
CDR3: CASSLAGGNTGELFF
J: TRBJ2-2
size: once
D: TRBD2
V: TRBV11-2

DNA: TGTGCCAGCAGCTTACGTCGTGTGGAGCAGTACTTC
CDR3: CASSLRRVEQYF
J: TRBJ2-7
size: -
D: -
V: TRBV7-2

DNA: TGTGCCAGCAGCAAGGACAGCTCTGGAAACACCATATATTTT
CDR3: CASSKDSSGNTIYF
J: TRBJ1-3
size: few
D: -
V: TRBV11-2

DNA: TGTGCCAGTAAAGTGACAGCACGTAACAATGAGCAGTTCTTC
CDR3: CASKVTARNNEQFF
J: TRBJ2-1
size: -
D: -
V: TRBV19

DNA: TGCGCCAGCAGCTTGACTGAATCTGGAAACACCATATATTTT
CDR3: CASSLTESGNTIYF
J: TRBJ1-3
size: -
D: -
V: TRBV5-1

DNA: TGTGCCAGCACGCGGGGGCGGAACACTGAAGCTTTCTTT
CDR3: CASTRGRNTEAFF
J: TRBJ1-1
size: -
D: -
V: TRBV6-5

DNA: TGTGCCAGCAGCTTAAGGGGGGGGACCACAGATACGCAGTATTTT
CDR3: CASSLRGGTTDTQYF
J: TRBJ2-3
size: once
D: -
V: TRBV7-9

DNA: TGTGCCAGCAGGCTCCAGGGAAATCTAAATCAGCCCCAGCATTTT
CDR3: CASRLQGNLNQPQHF
J: TRBJ1-5
size: -
D: -
V: TRBV27

DNA: TGTGCCAGCAGCTCCAGGGTCGGCGGGGAGCTGTTTTTT
CDR3: CASSSRVGGELFF
J: TRBJ2-2
size: -
D: -
V: TRBV3-1/TRBV3-2

DNA: TGTGCCAGCACGGGAAACACCATATATTTT
CDR3: CASTGNTIYF
J: TRBJ1-3
size: -
D: -
V: TRBV6-5

DNA: TGCGCCAGCAGTGAGTCGCGGGGGACATCCATTAACTATGGCTACACCTTC
CDR3: CASSESRGTSINYGYTF
J: TRBJ1-2
size: -
D: -
V: TRBV10-1

DNA: TGTGCCAGCAGGAGGGACTTGTTGGATGGCTACACCTTC
CDR3: CASRRDLLDGYTF
J: TRBJ1-2
size: once
D: -
V: TRBV11-2

DNA: TGTGCCAGCAGTGAATCGGTCCTGGGGCAGGGGAGTGGCTACACCTTC
CDR3: CASSESVLGQGSGYTF
J: TRBJ1-2
size: -
D: -
V: TRBV6-1

DNA: TGCGCCAGCCACGACAGGGGAAGAGATTATGGCTACACCTTC
CDR3: CASHDRGRDYGYTF
J: TRBJ1-2
size: -
D: TRBD1
V: TRBV5-1

DNA: TGCGCCAGCAGCCCTATCCCGGGACAGGGAATATATGGCTACACCTTC
CDR3: CASSPIPGQGIYGYTF
J: TRBJ1-2
size: -
D: TRBD1
V: TRBV4-1

DNA: TGTGCCAGTAGGGCTAGCGGGGTCCAAGAGACCCAGTACTTC
CDR3: CASRASGVQETQYF
J: TRBJ2-5
size: once
D: TRBD2
V: TRBV19

DNA: TGTGCCAGCAGCTCCTTTAGCGGGTCCCTCTACGAGCAGTACTTC
CDR3: CASSSFSGSLYEQYF
J: TRBJ2-7
size: -
D: TRBD2
V: TRBV7-9

DNA: TGCGCCAGCAGCCAAGGGGACTTCTCCTACGAGCAGTACTTC
CDR3: CASSQGDFSYEQYF
J: TRBJ2-7
size: -
D: -
V: TRBV4-1

DNA: TGTGCCTGGAGGACCGCTGGGACACTCAGTGTTGAAAAACTGTTTTTT
CDR3: CAWRTAGTLSVEKLFF
J: TRBJ1-4
size: -
D: -
V: TRBV30

DNA: TGTGCCTCAGCGGGCGCGGGTAATTCACCCCTCCACTTT
CDR3: CASAGAGNSPLHF
J: TRBJ1-6
size: -
D: -
V: TRBV30

DNA: TGCGCCAGCAGCTTGGCCACAGGGGGCAATGAAAAACTGTTTTTT
CDR3: CASSLATGGNEKLFF
J: TRBJ1-4
size: -
D: TRBD1
V: TRBV5-1

DNA: TGTGCCAGCCATGGGTACGCCCAGGGGCGCTATGGCTACACCTTC
CDR3: CASHGYAQGRYGYTF
J: TRBJ1-2
size: -
D: -
V: TRBV19

DNA: TGTGCCATCAGTGGGTCAACGGGACACGGCCAAGAGACCCAGTACTTC
CDR3: CAISGSTGHGQETQYF
J: TRBJ2-5
size: -
D: -
V: TRBV10-3

DNA: TGTGCCAGCAGCAAAGGGAGTATGCGGGGGGGCGTCTTTTGTGAGCAGTTCTTC
CDR3: CASSKGSMRGGVFCEQFF
J: TRBJ2-1
size: -
D: -
V: TRBV21-1

DNA: TGTGCCAGCAGGAGGGAGGGTGGAGGCTACACCTTC
CDR3: CASRREGGGYTF
J: TRBJ1-2
size: -
D: -
V: TRBV6-5

DNA: TGTGCCAGCAGCTCCAAGGGGTTAACAGATACGCAGTATTTT
CDR3: CASSSKGLTDTQYF
J: TRBJ2-3
size: -
D: -
V: TRBV5-6

DNA: TGCGCCAGCAGCCGGACTCGCGGGGGGGGCACAGATACGCAGTATTTT
CDR3: CASSRTRGGGTDTQYF
J: TRBJ2-3
size: -
D: TRBD2
V: TRBV5-1

DNA: TGCGCCAGTTTCGACACCAACTCCTACGAGCAGTACTTC
CDR3: CASFDTNSYEQYF
J: TRBJ2-7
size: -
D: -
V: TRBV5-1

DNA: TGTGCCAGTAGCCGGGACAGGGGGTACCCTGGCTACACCTTC
CDR3: CASSRDRGYPGYTF
J: TRBJ1-2
size: -
D: TRBD1
V: TRBV19

DNA: TGTGCCAGCAGCGCTACCTCTGGAAACACCATATATTTT
CDR3: CASSATSGNTIYF
J: TRBJ1-3
size: once
D: -
V: TRBV3-1/TRBV3-2

DNA: TGTGCCAGCTCAATGGGGCCCAATACGGATCAGCCCCAGCATTTT
CDR3: CASSMGPNTDQPQHF
J: TRBJ1-5
size: few
D: -
V: TRBV2

DNA: TGTGCCAGCAGTGAAGCGGACAGGGAAAGAAACACCATATATTTT
CDR3: CASSEADRERNTIYF
J: TRBJ1-3
size: -
D: TRBD1
V: TRBV2

DNA: TGTGCCACCCGCGGTACAGGGAGCACAGATACGCAGTATTTT
CDR3: CATRGTGSTDTQYF
J: TRBJ2-3
size: -
D: -
V: TRBV19

DNA: TGTGCCAGCAGCCCCCCCCTAGAGACCCAGTACTTC
CDR3: CASSPPLETQYF
J: TRBJ2-5
size: -
D: -
V: TRBV7-8

DNA: TGTGCCAGCTCACCGGACAGGGGCTACTATGGCTACACCTTC
CDR3: CASSPDRGYYGYTF
J: TRBJ1-2
size: few
D: TRBD1
V: TRBV18

DNA: TGTGCCAGCAGCCCCTATGGGCAGACGAACACTGAAGCTTTCTTT
CDR3: CASSPYGQTNTEAFF
J: TRBJ1-1
size: -
D: -
V: TRBV3-1/TRBV3-2

DNA: TGTGCCAGCAAGGACAGGCGGATACTTAGCACAGATACGCAGTATTTT
CDR3: CASKDRRILSTDTQYF
J: TRBJ2-3
size: -
D: TRBD1
V: TRBV2

DNA: TGTGCCAGCAGTATCCAGAATCCCTATGGCTACACCTTC
CDR3: CASSIQNPYGYTF
J: TRBJ1-2
size: -
D: -
V: TRBV6-5